This TCR beta chain comes out of a study of blood T cell repertoires in COVID-19. Study context: The origin of the acute and convalescent COVID-19 samples was the United States, Italy and Spain.

Original handling: Reference gene primer amplification gave nucleated cell count estimates. Generated by immunoSEQ multiplex PCR, the TCRdb table keeps only in-frame clones and is missing some. The V and J calls and clone size come from that table; D and trimming were worked out from the DNA. The repertoire holds some 320,000 clones, 80% to 90% seen once, with approximately 7.8% in the top ten. This CDR3 is 18 amino acids long. Per the germline V gene, CDR1 is SGHTA and CDR2 is FQGNSA. V shed 4 bases, J shed 5 bases, and the junction held 10 bases outside the gene matches. Input material: peripheral blood. The clonotype originates from a woman in her fifties or sixties who had recovered from COVID-19. The V call is TRBV7-2, the J call TRBJ2-1; 14 bases are a match to TRBD2. The CDR3 DNA follows: TGTGCCAGCAGCTCTGTGGGGACTAGCGGGAGTCGCCACAATGAGCAGTTCTTC. Amino acids: CASSSVGTSGSRHNEQFF. Filled out from reference TRBV7-2 and TRBJ2-1, the complete variable domain reads GAGVSQSPSNKVTEKGKDVELRCDPISGHTALYWYRQSLGQGLEFLIYFQGNSAPDKSGLPSDRFSAERTGGSVSTLTIQRTQQEDSAVYLCASSSVGTSGSRHNEQFFGPGTRLTVL.